The TCR beta chain under discussion was sequenced for a study of cytomegalovirus exposure and HLA in healthy donors. PCR involved 60 Vbeta and 13 Jbeta primers. Libraries were prepared by immunoSEQ multiplex PCR; TCRdb keeps only in-frame clonotypes and omits some of them. The table records 75,000 to 100,000 clones, over 75% of them present only once. The CDR3 has 13 amino acids. CDR1 GTSNPN and CDR2 SVGIG come from the germline V gene (reference sequence). V lost 4 bases to trimming and J lost 1 base, with 8 bases between them. Only one count was recorded for this clone. The same CDR3 arises from other DNA sequences in this sample as well.

This TCR derives from a man in his forties in good health and CMV-seronegative. This chain joins TRBV30 and TRBJ2-1; no reliable D call. Input material: PBMCs. CDR3 DNA: TGTGCCTGGACCGGGTCTTCCTACAATGAGCAGTTCTTC. It is translated as CAWTGSSYNEQFF.